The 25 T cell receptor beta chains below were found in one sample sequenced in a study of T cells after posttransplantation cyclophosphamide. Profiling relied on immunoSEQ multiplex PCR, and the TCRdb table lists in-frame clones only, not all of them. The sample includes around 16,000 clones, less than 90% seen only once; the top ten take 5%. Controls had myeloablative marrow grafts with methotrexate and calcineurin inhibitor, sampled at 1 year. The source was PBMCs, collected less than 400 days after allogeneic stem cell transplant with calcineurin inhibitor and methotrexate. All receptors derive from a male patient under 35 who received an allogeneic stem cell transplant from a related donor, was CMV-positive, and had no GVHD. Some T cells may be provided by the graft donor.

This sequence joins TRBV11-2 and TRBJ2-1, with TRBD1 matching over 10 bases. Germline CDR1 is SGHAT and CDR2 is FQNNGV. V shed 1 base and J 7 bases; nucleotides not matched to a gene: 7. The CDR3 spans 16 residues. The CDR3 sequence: CASSLVSGTGVNEQFF. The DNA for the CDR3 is TGTGCCAGCAGCTTAGTTTCCGGGACAGGGGTAAATGAGCAGTTCTTC.

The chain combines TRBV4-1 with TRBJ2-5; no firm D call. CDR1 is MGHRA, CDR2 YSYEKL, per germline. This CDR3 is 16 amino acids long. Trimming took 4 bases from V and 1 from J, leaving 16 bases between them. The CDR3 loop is CASSLGFGRFQETQYF. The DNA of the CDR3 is TGCGCCAGCAGCCTTGGATTTGGCAGGTTCCAAGAGACCCAGTACTTC.

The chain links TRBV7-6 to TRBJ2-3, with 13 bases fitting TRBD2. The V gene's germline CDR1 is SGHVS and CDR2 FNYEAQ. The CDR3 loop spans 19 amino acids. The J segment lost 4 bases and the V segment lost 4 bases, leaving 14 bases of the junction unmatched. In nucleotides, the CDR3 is TGTGCCAGCAGCTCATCCCCGGGACTAGCGGGACCCCGACCAGATACGCAGTATTTT. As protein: CASSSSPGLAGPRPDTQYF.

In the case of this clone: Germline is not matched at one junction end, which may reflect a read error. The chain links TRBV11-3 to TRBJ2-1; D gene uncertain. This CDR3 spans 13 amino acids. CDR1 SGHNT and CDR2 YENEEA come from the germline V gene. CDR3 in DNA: TGTGCCAGCAGCTTAGCTGGATACAGTGAGCAGTTCTTC. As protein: CASSLAGYSEQFF.

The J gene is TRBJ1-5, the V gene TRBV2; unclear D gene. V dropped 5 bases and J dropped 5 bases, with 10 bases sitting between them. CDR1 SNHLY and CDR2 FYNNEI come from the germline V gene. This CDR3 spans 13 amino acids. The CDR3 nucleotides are TGTGCCAGCAGTACCGGGGAGGATCAGCCCCAGCATTTT. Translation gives CASSTGEDQPQHF.

The DNA of the CDR3 is TGTGCCAGTAGTATAGATAGCCGGCAGCTAACTGGCTACACCTTC. Translation: CASSIDSRQLTGYTF. The gene calls are TRBV19 and TRBJ1-2; D is uncertain. Per the germline V gene, CDR1 is LNHDA and CDR2 is SQIVND (reference sequence). The V and J ends lost 0 bases and 7 bases respectively, with 15 bases between them. The CDR3 is made up of 15 amino acids.

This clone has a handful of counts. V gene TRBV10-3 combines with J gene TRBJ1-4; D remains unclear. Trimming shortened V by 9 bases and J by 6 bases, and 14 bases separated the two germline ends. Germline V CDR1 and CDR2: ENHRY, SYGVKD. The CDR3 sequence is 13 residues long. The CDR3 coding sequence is TGTGCCATAAATTCCGGGGAGGATGAAAAACTGTTTTTT. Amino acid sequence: CAINSGEDEKLFF.

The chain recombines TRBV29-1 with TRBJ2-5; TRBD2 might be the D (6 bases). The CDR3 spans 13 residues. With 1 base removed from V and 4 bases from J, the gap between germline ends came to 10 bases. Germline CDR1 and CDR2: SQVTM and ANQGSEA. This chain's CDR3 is CSVEGRGAETQYF. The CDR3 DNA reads TGCAGCGTTGAAGGGCGGGGAGCAGAGACCCAGTACTTC.

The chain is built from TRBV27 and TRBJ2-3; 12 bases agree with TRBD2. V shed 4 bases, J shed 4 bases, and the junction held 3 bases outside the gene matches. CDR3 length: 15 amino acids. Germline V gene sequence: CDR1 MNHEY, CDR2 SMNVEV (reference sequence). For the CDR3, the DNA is TGTGCCAGCAGTTGGGGACTAGCGGGCGCAGATACGCAGTATTTT. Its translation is CASSWGLAGADTQYF.

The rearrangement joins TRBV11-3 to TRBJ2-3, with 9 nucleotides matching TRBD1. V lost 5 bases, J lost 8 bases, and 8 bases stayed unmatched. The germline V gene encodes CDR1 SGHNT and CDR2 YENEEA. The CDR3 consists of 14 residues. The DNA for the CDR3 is TGTGCCAGCAGCGCCGGACAGGGGATGGGTACGCAGTATTTT. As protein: CASSAGQGMGTQYF.

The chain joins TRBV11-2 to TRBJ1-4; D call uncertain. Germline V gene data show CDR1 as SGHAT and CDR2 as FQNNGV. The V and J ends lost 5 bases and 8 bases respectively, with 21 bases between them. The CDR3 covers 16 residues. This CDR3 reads CASSPLVSSTREKLFF. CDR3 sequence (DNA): TGTGCCAGCAGCCCCCTCGTGTCTTCTACGAGAGAAAAACTGTTTTTT.

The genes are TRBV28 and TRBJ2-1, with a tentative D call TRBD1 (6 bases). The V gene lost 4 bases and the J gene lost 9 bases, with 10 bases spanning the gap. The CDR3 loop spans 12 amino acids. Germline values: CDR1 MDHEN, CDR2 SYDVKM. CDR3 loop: CASSSPDSEQFF. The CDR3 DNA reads TGTGCCAGCAGTTCGCCGGACAGTGAGCAGTTCTTC.

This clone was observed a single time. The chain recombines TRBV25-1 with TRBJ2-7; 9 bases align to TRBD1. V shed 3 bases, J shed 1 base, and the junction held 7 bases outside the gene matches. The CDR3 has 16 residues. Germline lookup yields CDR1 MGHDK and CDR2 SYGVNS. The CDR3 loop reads CASSDSPGTGSYEQYF. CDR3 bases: TGTGCCAGCAGTGACTCCCCCGGGACAGGGTCCTACGAGCAGTACTTC.

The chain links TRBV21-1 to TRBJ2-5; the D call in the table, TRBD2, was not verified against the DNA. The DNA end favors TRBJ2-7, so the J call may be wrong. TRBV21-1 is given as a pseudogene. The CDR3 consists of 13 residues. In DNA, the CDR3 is TGTGCCAGCCGGGGAGGGCGCAGAAACGAGCAGTACTTC. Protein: CASRGGRRNEQYF.

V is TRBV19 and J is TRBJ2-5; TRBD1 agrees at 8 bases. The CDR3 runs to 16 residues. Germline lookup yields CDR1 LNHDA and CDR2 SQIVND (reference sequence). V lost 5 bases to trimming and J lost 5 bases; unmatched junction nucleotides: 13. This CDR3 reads CASSPGQANSWETQYF. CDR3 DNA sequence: TGTGCCAGTAGTCCGGGACAGGCCAATAGCTGGGAGACCCAGTACTTC.

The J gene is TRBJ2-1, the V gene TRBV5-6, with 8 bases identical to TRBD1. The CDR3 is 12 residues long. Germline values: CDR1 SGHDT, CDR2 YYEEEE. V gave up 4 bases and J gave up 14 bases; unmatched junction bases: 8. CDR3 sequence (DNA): TGTGCCAGCAGCCGGGACAGGATTAGGGAGTTCTTC. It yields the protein CASSRDRIREFF.

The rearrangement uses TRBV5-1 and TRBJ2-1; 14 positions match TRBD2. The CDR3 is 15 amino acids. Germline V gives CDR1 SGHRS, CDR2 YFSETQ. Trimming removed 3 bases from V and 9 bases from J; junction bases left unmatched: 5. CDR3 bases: TGCGCCAGCAGCTCGGGACTAGCGGGAGTCAGTGAGCAGTTCTTC. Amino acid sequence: CASSSGLAGVSEQFF.

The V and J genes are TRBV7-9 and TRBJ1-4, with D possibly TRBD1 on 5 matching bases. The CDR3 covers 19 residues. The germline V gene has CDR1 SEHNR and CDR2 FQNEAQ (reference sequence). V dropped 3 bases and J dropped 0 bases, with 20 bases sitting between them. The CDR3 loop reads CASSFVFGGPVPTNEKLFF. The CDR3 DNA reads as TGTGCCAGCAGCTTTGTGTTCGGGGGACCTGTGCCAACTAATGAAAAACTGTTTTTT.

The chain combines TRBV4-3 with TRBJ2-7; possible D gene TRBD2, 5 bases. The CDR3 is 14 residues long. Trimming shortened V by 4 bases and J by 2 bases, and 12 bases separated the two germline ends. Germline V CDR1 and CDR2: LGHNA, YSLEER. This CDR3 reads CASSPQDGAYEQYF. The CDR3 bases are TGCGCCAGCAGCCCCCAGGACGGGGCCTACGAGCAGTACTTC.

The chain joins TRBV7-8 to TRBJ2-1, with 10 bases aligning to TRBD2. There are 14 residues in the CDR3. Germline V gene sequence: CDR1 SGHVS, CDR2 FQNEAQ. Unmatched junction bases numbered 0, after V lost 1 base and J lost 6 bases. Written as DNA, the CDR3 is TGTGCCAGCAGCTTAGGGACTAGCGGCAATGAGCAGTTCTTC. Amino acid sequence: CASSLGTSGNEQFF.

The CDR3 DNA follows: TGTGCCAGCAGTGGGTTGGACAGGGAAGGTTTTAACTATGGCTACACCTTC. This gives the protein CASSGLDREGFNYGYTF. This rearrangement joins TRBV6-1 to TRBJ1-2, with 8 nucleotides matching TRBD1. CDR3 length: 17 amino acids. Trimming removed 4 bases from V and 1 base from J; junction bases left unmatched: 11. CDR1 and CDR2 from the germline V gene are MNHNS and SASEGT.

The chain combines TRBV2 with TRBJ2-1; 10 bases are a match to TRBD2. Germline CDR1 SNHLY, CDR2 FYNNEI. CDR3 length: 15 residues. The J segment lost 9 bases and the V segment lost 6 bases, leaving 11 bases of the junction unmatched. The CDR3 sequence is CASRGQREGWGEQFF. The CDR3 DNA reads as TGTGCCAGCAGAGGACAGCGGGAGGGCTGGGGTGAGCAGTTCTTC.

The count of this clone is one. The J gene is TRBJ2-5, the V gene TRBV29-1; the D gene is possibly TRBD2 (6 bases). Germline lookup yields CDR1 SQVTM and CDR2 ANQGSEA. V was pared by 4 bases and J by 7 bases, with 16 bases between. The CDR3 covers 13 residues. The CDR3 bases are TGCAGCGTTGCAGCGCGGGAAAGGGCGACCCAGTACTTC. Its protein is CSVAARERATQYF.

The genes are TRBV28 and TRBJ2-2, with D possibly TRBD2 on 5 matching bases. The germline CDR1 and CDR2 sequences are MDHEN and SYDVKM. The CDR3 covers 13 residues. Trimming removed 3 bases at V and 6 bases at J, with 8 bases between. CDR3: CASSFKRAGELFF. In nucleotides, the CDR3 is TGTGCCAGCAGTTTCAAGAGGGCCGGGGAGCTGTTTTTT.

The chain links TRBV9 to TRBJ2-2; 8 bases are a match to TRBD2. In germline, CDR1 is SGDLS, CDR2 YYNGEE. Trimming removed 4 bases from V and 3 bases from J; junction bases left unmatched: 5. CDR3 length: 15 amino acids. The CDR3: CASSRAGGDTGELFF. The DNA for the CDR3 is TGTGCCAGCAGCCGGGCGGGAGGAGACACCGGGGAGCTGTTTTTT.